This TCR beta chain emerged from a study of OX40 agonist ivuxolimab in advanced cancers. Overall study context: One hepatocellular carcinoma and a couple of cutaneous melanoma patients partially responded.

Trimming cost V 0 bases and J 2 bases, with 15 bases left between them. The CDR3 length is 17 residues. Germline CDR1 SGHDN, CDR2 FVKESK. TCRdb keeps only in-frame clones here, not all; method: immunoSEQ multiplex PCR. Here the sample spans more than 80,000 clones, about 90% being singletons. This sequence was found in an adult with an advanced solid tumor such as melanoma, head and neck, liver or kidney cancer. The chain joins TRBV14 to TRBJ2-3; the D is unclear. The input for sequencing was CD4+ or CD8+ T cells sorted from blood, taken in a trial of the OX40 agonist ivuxolimab. The CDR3 sequence is CASSQEGSQRDTDTQYF. CDR3 nucleotide sequence: TGTGCCAGCAGCCAAGAAGGTTCGCAAAGAGACACAGATACGCAGTATTTT. The full variable domain, in which reference TRBV14 and TRBJ2-3 provide the parts outside the CDR3, is EAGVTQFPSHSVIEKGQTVTLRCDPISGHDNLYWYRRVMGKEIKFLLHFVKESKQDESGMPNNRFLAERTGGTYSTLKVQPAELEDSGVYFCASSQEGSQRDTDTQYFGPGTRLTVL.